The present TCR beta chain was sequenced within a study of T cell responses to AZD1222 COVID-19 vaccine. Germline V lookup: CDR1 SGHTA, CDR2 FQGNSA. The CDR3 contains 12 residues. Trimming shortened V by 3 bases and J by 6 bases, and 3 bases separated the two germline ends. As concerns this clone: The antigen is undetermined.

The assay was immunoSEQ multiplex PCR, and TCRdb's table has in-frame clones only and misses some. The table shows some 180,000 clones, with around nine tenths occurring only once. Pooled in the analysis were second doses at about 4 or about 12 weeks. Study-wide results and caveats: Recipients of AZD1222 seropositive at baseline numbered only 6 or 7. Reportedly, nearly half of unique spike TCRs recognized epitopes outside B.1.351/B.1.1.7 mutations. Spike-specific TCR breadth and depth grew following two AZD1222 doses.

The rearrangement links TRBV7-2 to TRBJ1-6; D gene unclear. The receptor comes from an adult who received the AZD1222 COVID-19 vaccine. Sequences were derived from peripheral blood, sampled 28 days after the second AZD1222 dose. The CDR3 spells CASSFVNSPLHF. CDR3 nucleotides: TGTGCCAGCAGCTTTGTTAATTCACCCCTCCACTTT.